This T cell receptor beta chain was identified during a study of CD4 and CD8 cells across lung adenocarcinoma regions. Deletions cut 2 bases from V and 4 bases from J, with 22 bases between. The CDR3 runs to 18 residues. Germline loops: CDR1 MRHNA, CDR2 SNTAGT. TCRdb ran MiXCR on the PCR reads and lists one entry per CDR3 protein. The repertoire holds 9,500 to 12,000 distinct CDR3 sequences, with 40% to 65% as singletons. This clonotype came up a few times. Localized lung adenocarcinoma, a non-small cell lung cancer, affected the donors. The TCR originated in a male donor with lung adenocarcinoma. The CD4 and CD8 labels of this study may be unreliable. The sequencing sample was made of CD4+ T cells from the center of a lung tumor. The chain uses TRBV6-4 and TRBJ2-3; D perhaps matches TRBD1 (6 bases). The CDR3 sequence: CASSDAPVGGERPDTQYF. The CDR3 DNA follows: TGTGCCAGCAGTGACGCGCCCGTAGGGGGAGAGAGGCCAGATACGCAGTATTTT.